Presented here are 15 T cell receptor beta chains from one specimen sequenced in a study of cytomegalovirus exposure and HLA in healthy donors. The PCR made use of 60 Vbeta and 13 Jbeta primers. Using immunoSEQ multiplex PCR, the repertoire was profiled, and TCRdb retains in-frame clones only, with some absent. This sample carries about 200,000 clones, around 87% of them seen once, and the ten largest clones take roughly 1.9%. Source material: PBMCs. Every receptor here comes from a woman between 18 and 29 years old in good health and CMV-seronegative.

This chain's CDR3 is CASSLANIGNTEAFF. In DNA, the CDR3 is TGCGCCAGCAGCTTGGCCAATATCGGGAACACTGAAGCTTTCTTT. This chain uses TRBV5-1 with TRBJ1-1, with D unresolved. The CDR3 runs to 15 residues. Germline CDR1 reads SGHRS; CDR2 reads YFSETQ. The V end was cut by 0 bases, the J end by 1 base, with 10 bases between.

The chain has TRBV2 and TRBJ1-2; no definite D call. The germline V gene has CDR1 SNHLY and CDR2 FYNNEI. This CDR3 comprises 13 residues. With 0 bases removed from V and 6 bases from J, the gap between germline ends came to 8 bases. Here the CDR3 reads CASSEAGGDGYTF. The CDR3 DNA reads as TGTGCCAGCAGTGAAGCCGGCGGGGATGGCTACACCTTC.

The CDR3 is CASRLGAGRDTQYF. The DNA for the CDR3 is TGCGCCAGCAGGCTGGGGGCCGGTAGAGATACGCAGTATTTT. This chain links TRBV10-2 with TRBJ2-3, with TRBD1 as a possible D gene (6 bases). The V gene lost 6 bases and the J gene lost 5 bases, with 15 bases spanning the gap. CDR1 is WSHSY, CDR2 SAAADI, per germline. This CDR3 spans 14 amino acids.

The CDR3 DNA is TGTGCCAGCAGCTTGGGGGGGAGCGTCGCGGGGAATGAGCAGTTCTTC. Translating gives CASSLGGSVAGNEQFF. The chain joins TRBV5-4 to TRBJ2-1; TRBD2 might be the D (6 bases). Trimming shortened V by 0 bases and J by 7 bases, and 17 bases separated the two germline ends. The germline CDR1 and CDR2 sequences are SGHNT and YYREEE (reference sequence). The CDR3 sequence is 16 residues long.

The genes are TRBV27 and TRBJ1-6; the D is unclear. Germline V lookup: CDR1 MNHEY, CDR2 SMNVEV (reference sequence). V was trimmed by 4 bases and J by 7 bases, leaving 20 bases between them. The CDR3 covers 17 residues. CDR3: CASSSRYPTHANSPLHF. In nucleotides, the CDR3 is TGTGCCAGCAGTTCGCGATACCCGACACATGCGAATTCACCCCTCCACTTT.

This clone was detected only once. V and J are TRBV6-5 and TRBJ2-1; TRBD2 matches at 12 bases. The germline V gene has CDR1 MNHEY and CDR2 SVGAGI. Unmatched junction bases numbered 5, after V lost 2 bases and J lost 9 bases. CDR3 length equals 15 residues. CDR3 coding DNA: TGTGCCAGCAGTTACGGGCTAGCGGGAGGGGGTGAGCAGTTCTTC. Translating gives CASSYGLAGGGEQFF.

In DNA, the CDR3 is TGTGCCTGGAGCGAGGCCTACGAGCAGTACTTC. Its translation is CAWSEAYEQYF. The rearrangement joins TRBV30 to TRBJ2-7, with D hard to call. This CDR3 has 11 residues. Per the germline V gene, CDR1 is GTSNPN and CDR2 is SVGIG (reference sequence). Trimming took off 3 bases at V and 2 bases at J, with 5 bases between the two ends. Using reference TRBV30 and TRBJ2-7 for the parts outside the CDR3, the full variable domain is SQTIHQWPATLVQPVGSPLSLECTVEGTSNPNLYWYRQAAGRGLQLLFYSVGIGQISSEVPQNLSASRPQDRQFILSSKKLLLSDSGFYLCAWSEAYEQYFGPGTRLTVT.

The chain couples TRBV7-2 to TRBJ2-5, with 9 nucleotides matching TRBD1. This CDR3 contains 14 residues. Germline trimming cut 5 bases from V and 4 bases from J; bases unmatched to any gene: 5. Germline V gene sequence: CDR1 SGHTA, CDR2 FQGNSA. CDR3 amino acids: CASSRGQGRETQYF. Here the CDR3 DNA reads TGTGCCAGCAGCCGAGGACAGGGGAGAGAGACCCAGTACTTC.

CDR3 amino acids: CASSWEGGQPQHF. DNA for the CDR3: TGTGCCAGCAGTTGGGAAGGGGGACAGCCCCAGCATTTT. The chain links TRBV6-6 to TRBJ1-5; D perhaps matches TRBD1 (6 bases). The germline CDR1 and CDR2 sequences are MNHNY and SVGAGI (reference sequence). The germline V and J ends were trimmed by 4 bases and 7 bases, with 11 bases remaining between them. The CDR3 is made up of 13 amino acids.

This chain joins TRBV2 and TRBJ1-5; TRBD1 is a possible D gene (5 bases). Trimming removed 1 base at V and 6 bases at J, with 13 bases between. Germline V gene data show CDR1 as SNHLY and CDR2 as FYNNEI. The CDR3 contains 15 residues. CDR3 nucleotide sequence: TGTGCCAGCAGTGAAGAGAGCGGGGCAAGTCAGCCCCAGCATTTT. The encoded protein is CASSEESGASQPQHF.

The rearrangement joins TRBV6-5 to TRBJ2-2; TRBD1 is a possible D gene (6 bases). Per germline, CDR1 MNHEY and CDR2 SVGAGI. Trimming pared 6 bases from V and 4 bases from J, leaving 9 bases between. This CDR3 is built from 13 residues. In nucleotides, the CDR3 is TGTGCCAGCAGGGAAGGGGGCACCGGGGAGCTGTTTTTT. Translation: CASREGGTGELFF.

This sequence joins TRBV11-2 and TRBJ1-1; a possible D gene is TRBD1 (5 bases). Deletions cut 5 bases from V and 1 base from J, with 17 bases between. The CDR3 length is 16 residues. Germline assignment: CDR1 SGHAT and CDR2 FQNNGV. The CDR3 sequence: CASSDSYGGKNTEAFF. The CDR3 DNA sequence: TGTGCCAGCAGCGACTCGTACGGGGGGAAGAACACTGAAGCTTTCTTT.

The chain is built from TRBV6-5 and TRBJ1-1; perhaps TRBD1 as D (5 bases). Germline CDR1 and CDR2: MNHEY and SVGAGI. This CDR3 spans 14 amino acids. V was cut by 5 bases and J by 1 base, with 11 bases left in between. CDR3 nucleotide sequence: TGTGCCAGCAGTGAAGGCGGACAGAACACTGAAGCTTTCTTT. This gives the protein CASSEGGQNTEAFF.

This clone was seen once. The V call is TRBV7-2, the J call TRBJ1-5, with D possibly being TRBD1 (6 bases). The CDR3 totals 14 residues. The V and J ends lost 5 bases and 7 bases respectively, with 15 bases between them. The V gene's germline CDR1 is SGHTA and CDR2 FQGNSA. CDR3 protein: CASSPGGGGQPQHF. The CDR3 bases are TGTGCCAGCAGCCCGGGGGGGGGCGGACAGCCCCAGCATTTT.

This sequence joins TRBV5-4 and TRBJ2-5, with 7 bases lining up with TRBD1. CDR1 is SGHNT and CDR2 is YYREEE in the germline V gene (reference sequence). The CDR3 extends over 13 amino acids. The ends lost 6 bases at V and 1 base at J; junction bases unmatched: 3. CDR3 nucleotides: TGTGCCAGCAAGGGACAGCTCCAAGAGACCCAGTACTTC. Residues: CASKGQLQETQYF.